This paragraph covers one T cell receptor beta chain sequence. The data belong to a study of blood T cell repertoires in COVID-19. Study information: The United States, Italy and Spain were the sources of the acute and convalescent COVID-19 samples. Sources were T cells, B-cell-depleted T cells, or PBMCs; the material itself was cDNA or gDNA.

The V and J ends lost 5 bases and 1 base, in that order; junction bases with no gene match: 9. The CDR3 runs to 16 residues. CDR1 LNHDA and CDR2 SQIVND come from the germline V gene (reference sequence). As originally analysed: Using reference gene primer amplification, nucleated cell counts were estimated. Here immunoSEQ multiplex PCR was the method, and the copy in TCRdb shows in-frame clones only, minus some. V, J and clone size are those of that table, while D and trimming were read from the DNA. Of around 320,000 clones listed, around 87% are singletons. This TCR derives from a young man with active or convalescent COVID-19. The sample taken for sequencing was peripheral blood. The chain recombines TRBV19 with TRBJ2-3, with 7 bases aligning to TRBD2. In nucleotides, the CDR3 is TGTGCCAGTAGTCCCGACGGGGGGACGGGCACAGATACGCAGTATTTT. It specifies CASSPDGGTGTDTQYF.